This T cell receptor (beta chain) was documented in a study of cytomegalovirus exposure and HLA in healthy donors. Study-wide results and limits: Near-uniform donor sequencing depth was presumed by presence/absence analyses. Reportedly, a later analysis found an Asian-associated ancestry cluster had fewer N-insertions than the roughly 700-donor mean.

Concerning this clone itself: The antigen is undetermined.

The CDR3 extends over 15 amino acids. The V gene lost 1 base and the J gene lost 3 bases, with 12 bases spanning the gap. CDR1 and CDR2 (germline): SGHTA, FQGNSA. PCR primers comprised 60 Vbeta and 13 Jbeta primers. This table comes from immunoSEQ multiplex PCR, and its TCRdb copy is limited to in-frame clones, with some not included. The sample includes 90,000 to 150,000 clones, around 72% of them seen just once. The chain uses TRBV7-2 and TRBJ1-2, with D tentatively TRBD1 (5 bases). The sequenced sample was PBMCs. This receptor was identified in a woman aged 40 to 49 in good health and CMV-seropositive. CDR3 in DNA: TGTGCCAGCAGCTTAGTCTCCAGGGAAGACTATGGCTACACCTTC. This gives the protein CASSLVSREDYGYTF.